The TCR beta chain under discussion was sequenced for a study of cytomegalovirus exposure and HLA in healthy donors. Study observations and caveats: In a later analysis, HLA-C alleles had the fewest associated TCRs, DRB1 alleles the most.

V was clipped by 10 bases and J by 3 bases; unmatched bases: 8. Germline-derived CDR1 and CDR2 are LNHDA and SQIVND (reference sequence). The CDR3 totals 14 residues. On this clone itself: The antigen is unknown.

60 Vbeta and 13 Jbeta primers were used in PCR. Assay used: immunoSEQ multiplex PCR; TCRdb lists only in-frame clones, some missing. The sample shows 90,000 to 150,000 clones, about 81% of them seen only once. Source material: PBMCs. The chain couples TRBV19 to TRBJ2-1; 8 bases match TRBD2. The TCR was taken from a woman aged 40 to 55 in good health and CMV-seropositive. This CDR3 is CATRWTSLYNEQFF. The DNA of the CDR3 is TGTGCCACTAGATGGACTAGCCTCTACAATGAGCAGTTCTTC.